The present TCR beta chain was sequenced within a study of T cells in Graves' hyperthyroidism and ophthalmopathy. Study results and limitations: Ophthalmopathy and stable hyperthyroidism were told apart by a 13 V-J model.

This CDR3 spans 16 amino acids. The ends lost 5 bases at V and 8 bases at J; junction bases unmatched: 6. Germline V gene lookup returns CDR1 MDHEN and CDR2 SYDVKM. The investigators amplified TCR beta CDR3 regions from RNA transcripts. An initial round of RT-PCR targeting the TCR CDR3 relied on the HTBI primer set. TCRdb used MiXCR to reprocess the multiplex PCR reads, holding one entry per CDR3 protein. The table shows fewer than 650,000 distinct CDR3 sequences, with approximately 14% occurring only once. This clonotype was recorded at least ten times. Its antigen is undetermined. The chain has TRBV28 and TRBJ2-2; TRBD2 matches 15 bases. The sequencing sample was made of blood. This receptor was obtained from a woman aged 40 to 49 with Graves' ophthalmopathy. The CDR3 sequence is CASSPGLAGGGGELFF. DNA of the CDR3: TGTGCCAGCAGTCCGGGACTAGCGGGAGGAGGAGGGGAGCTGTTTTTT.